The entry below gives a single TCR beta chain sequence along with its context. The antigen is undetermined. Before sequencing took place, the ViraFEST assay used viral peptide pools to expand antigen-specific CD4+ T cells. The culture ran for approximately 10 days, and then CD4+ T cells were isolated. Each participant was given two doses of one vaccine (BNT162b2 or mRNA-1273). This CDR3 has 18 amino acids. Germline CDR1 ENHRY, CDR2 SYGVKD. Trimming took 6 bases from V and 4 from J; bases not matched to a gene: 16. The sample originates from a study of vaccination effects on CD4 cells after COVID-19. Assay used: immunoSEQ multiplex PCR; TCRdb lists only in-frame clones, some missing. The sample contains about 46,000 clones, around three quarters of which appear only once. Study observations and caveats: Only a few convalescent patients and no early post-infection timepoints featured in the study. Vaccine-induced clones in healthy vaccinees cross-reacted with common cold coronaviruses in only 1 of 255 cases.

The clonotype originates from a human donor who received a COVID-19 vaccine. Sequencing used CD4+ T cells from PBMCs cultured with HCoV-OC43 spike peptides, obtained after COVID-19 vaccination. Subset noted: HCoV-OC43 spike overlapping peptide pool stimulation. The chain carries TRBV10-3 and TRBJ1-5; TRBD1 matches 9 bases. CDR3 protein: CAISNSGQGKGPNQPQHF. CDR3 DNA: TGTGCCATCAGCAATTCGGGACAGGGAAAGGGTCCTAATCAGCCCCAGCATTTT.